The 21 T cell receptor beta chains given below trace back to one sample, sequenced in a study of blood T cell repertoires in COVID-19. Method: immunoSEQ multiplex PCR; TCRdb's copy keeps in-frame clones and lacks some. The repertoire holds around 260,000 clones, with 80% to 95% as singletons. The specimen sequenced was PBMCs or T cells enriched from blood (not recorded which). The receptors stem from a woman younger than 45 who had recovered from COVID-19.

The chain employs TRBV7-6 and TRBJ1-5; no clear D gene. The CDR3 consists of 13 residues. Germline CDR1 is SGHVS and CDR2 is FNYEAQ. Between the trimmed V and J ends, which lost 5 bases and 6 bases, there was a span of 11 bases. The CDR3 spells CASSHSRGQPQHF. CDR3 DNA: TGTGCCAGCAGCCACAGTCGGGGTCAGCCCCAGCATTTT.

Only one count was recorded for this clone. The rearrangement links TRBV5-1 to TRBJ2-2; 9 positions agree with TRBD2. V was pared by 6 bases and J by 6 bases, with 9 bases of the junction left unmatched. The CDR3 has 15 residues. Germline V lookup: CDR1 SGHRS, CDR2 YFSETQ. The CDR3: CASTPPGLAAGELFF. CDR3 nucleotide sequence: TGCGCCAGCACACCTCCGGGACTAGCAGCCGGGGAGCTGTTTTTT.

Many counts were recorded for this clone. CDR3 DNA: TGTGCCAGCAGCTTTCAGGGTAGCTACGAGCAGTACTTC. Its protein is CASSFQGSYEQYF. The rearrangement links TRBV11-1 to TRBJ2-7; TRBD1 might be the D (5 bases). This CDR3 comprises 13 residues. The ends were cut back, 3 bases at V and 3 bases at J, with 9 bases in the middle. Germline V gives CDR1 SGHAT, CDR2 FQDESV (reference sequence).

The chain links TRBV11-3 to TRBJ2-3; D possibly corresponds to TRBD2 (5 bases). The germline V gene encodes CDR1 SGHNT and CDR2 YENEEA. V was cut by 5 bases and J by 6 bases, with 15 bases left in between. This CDR3 is built from 14 residues. The CDR3 reads CASSPGPSQDTQYF. CDR3 in DNA: TGTGCCAGCAGCCCCGGGCCTAGCCAGGATACGCAGTATTTT.

V and J are TRBV25-1 and TRBJ2-7; D possibly corresponds to TRBD2 (5 bases). With 5 bases removed from V and 3 bases from J, the gap between germline ends came to 17 bases. CDR1 MGHDK and CDR2 SYGVNS come from the germline V gene. The CDR3 covers 15 residues. For the CDR3, the DNA is TGTGCCAGCAGTCCCCAGTGGAGGAAAAACTACGAGCAGTACTTC. Encoded protein: CASSPQWRKNYEQYF.

This clone was counted a single time. The chain is built from TRBV18 and TRBJ1-1; TRBD1 matches at 8 bases. Trimming at V came to 2 bases and at J to 1 base, leaving 12 bases not matched to a gene. From germline, CDR1 is KGHSH and CDR2 LQKENI. The CDR3 length is 18 residues. The CDR3 DNA reads TGTGCCAGCTCACCAACCGTACTACAGGGGGGGGAGAACACTGAAGCTTTCTTT. It encodes CASSPTVLQGGENTEAFF.

This clone was detected once. CDR3 DNA: TGTGCCAGCAGCCCACTGGACAGTGGAAACTACACCTTC. As protein: CASSPLDSGNYTF. V usage is TRBV9 and J usage is TRBJ1-2; a possible D gene is TRBD1 (6 bases). This CDR3 contains 13 residues. The V and J ends lost 4 bases and 10 bases respectively, with 17 bases between them. Germline CDR1 SGDLS, CDR2 YYNGEE.

The chain links TRBV27 to TRBJ2-3, with D perhaps TRBD2 (6 bases). This CDR3 region has 15 residues. Germline V gene data show CDR1 as MNHEY and CDR2 as SMNVEV (reference sequence). The ends were cut back, 5 bases at V and 0 bases at J, with 12 bases in the middle. CDR3 region: CASSPGSLSTDTQYF. The DNA of the CDR3 is TGTGCCAGCAGTCCCGGGAGCCTTAGCACAGATACGCAGTATTTT.

J is TRBJ2-2 and V is TRBV3-1 (or the pseudogene TRBV3-2); D perhaps matches TRBD2 (5 bases). The CDR3 contains 15 residues. Germline CDR1 reads LGHDT; CDR2 reads YNNKEL (reference sequence). Trimming left V 4 bases short and J 1 base short, with 10 bases between. The CDR3 reads CASSLLDLNTGELFF. The CDR3 DNA is TGTGCCAGCAGCCTACTAGACTTGAACACCGGGGAGCTGTTTTTT.

The V and J genes are TRBV19 and TRBJ2-4; 10 nucleotides line up with TRBD1. Per the germline V gene, CDR1 is LNHDA and CDR2 is SQIVND (reference sequence). This CDR3 is built from 14 residues. The V and J ends lost 3 bases and 7 bases, in that order; junction bases with no gene match: 3. Here the CDR3 reads CASSMRQGANIQYF. As DNA, the CDR3 is TGTGCCAGTAGTATGAGACAGGGGGCCAACATTCAGTACTTC.

The V call is TRBV28, the J call TRBJ1-1; D is unclear. From germline, CDR1 is MDHEN and CDR2 SYDVKM. Trimming pared 8 bases from V and 5 bases from J, leaving 6 bases between. This CDR3 is built from 10 residues. The CDR3 loop reads CASGGTEAFF. The CDR3 DNA reads as TGTGCCAGCGGAGGTACTGAAGCTTTCTTT.

The chain joins TRBV11-2 to TRBJ2-1; D perhaps matches TRBD2 (6 bases). CDR3 size: 14 residues. The germline CDR1 and CDR2 sequences are SGHAT and FQNNGV. V shed 4 bases and J shed 7 bases, with 14 bases lying between them. CDR3 DNA: TGTGCCAGCAGCTATAGCGGTACTTTGAATGAGCAGTTCTTC. It specifies CASSYSGTLNEQFF. The whole variable domain, filled in from reference TRBV11-2 and TRBJ2-1, reads EAGVAQSPRYKIIEKRQSVAFWCNPISGHATLYWYQQILGQGPKLLIQFQNNGVVDDSQLPKDRFSAERLKGVDSTLKIQPAKLEDSAVYLCASSYSGTLNEQFFGPGTRLTVL.

The chain joins TRBV7-3 to TRBJ2-5; 10 bases are shared with TRBD2. Losses at the gene ends were 5 bases for V and 4 bases for J; bases not matched to a gene: 13. CDR3 length: 17 amino acids. Looked up from germline, CDR1 is SGHTA and CDR2 is FQGTGA. The CDR3 DNA is TGTGCCAGCAGCCCTGGGCTAGCGGGAGCCCCAGGAGAGACCCAGTACTTC. Translated: CASSPGLAGAPGETQYF.

The gene calls are TRBV7-3 and TRBJ2-7, with 8 bases that match TRBD1. Germline assignment: CDR1 SGHTA and CDR2 FQGTGA. The CDR3 extends over 15 amino acids. With V trimmed by 5 bases and J by 0 bases, 6 bases remained unmatched. This CDR3 reads CASSPGTGSSYEQYF. In nucleotides, the CDR3 is TGTGCCAGCAGCCCTGGGACAGGTTCCTCCTACGAGCAGTACTTC. Variable domain in full (rest from reference TRBV7-3 and TRBJ2-7): GAGVSQTPSNKVTEKGKYVELRCDPISGHTALYWYRQSLGQGPEFLIYFQGTGAADDSGLPNDRFFAVRPEGSVSTLKIQRTERGDSAVYLCASSPGTGSSYEQYFGPGTRLTVT.

The CDR3 sequence: CASSPQQVNYGYTF. The CDR3 region has the DNA TGTGCCAGCAGCCCCCAACAGGTCAACTATGGCTACACCTTC. The chain carries TRBV7-9 and TRBJ1-2; D possibly corresponds to TRBD1 (5 bases). Germline V gives CDR1 SEHNR, CDR2 FQNEAQ (reference sequence). V dropped 5 bases and J dropped 2 bases, with 12 bases sitting between them. This CDR3 spans 14 amino acids.

The chain couples TRBV9 to TRBJ1-1, with D unclear. CDR1 and CDR2 from the germline V gene are SGDLS and YYNGEE. With 4 bases removed from V and 6 bases from J, the gap between germline ends came to 16 bases. The CDR3 is 14 residues long. Here the CDR3 DNA reads TGTGCCAGCAGCCCCCGGGTGGGGAGGGCTGAAGCTTTCTTT. This translates into CASSPRVGRAEAFF.

The rearrangement links TRBV28 to TRBJ2-7; 9 bases are shared with TRBD1. From germline, CDR1 is MDHEN and CDR2 SYDVKM. With 5 bases clipped from V and 0 bases from J, the junction kept 2 bases outside the gene matches. This CDR3 contains 14 residues. CDR3 bases: TGTGCCAGCAGTCAACAGGGGGCCTCCTACGAGCAGTACTTC. It codes for CASSQQGASYEQYF.

This rearrangement joins TRBV30 to TRBJ2-7; 10 bases match TRBD2. V gave up 0 bases and J gave up 0 bases; unmatched junction bases: 2. The CDR3 is made up of 15 amino acids. CDR1 is GTSNPN, CDR2 SVGIG, per germline (reference sequence). CDR3 region: CAWSVASGSSYEQYF. DNA of the CDR3: TGTGCCTGGAGTGTGGCTAGCGGGAGCTCCTACGAGCAGTACTTC.

V and J are TRBV10-3 and TRBJ1-5, with D maybe TRBD1 (5 bases). V lost 6 bases and J lost 6, with 18 bases in between. This CDR3 is built from 15 residues. CDR1 and CDR2 from the germline V gene are ENHRY and SYGVKD. The DNA of the CDR3 is TGTGCCATCAGCGAGCAGACAGCTCAAACTCAGCCCCAGCATTTT. Encoded protein: CAISEQTAQTQPQHF.

The V gene is TRBV7-9, the J gene TRBJ2-7; TRBD1 agrees at 9 bases. CDR3 length: 14 residues. Looked up from germline, CDR1 is SEHNR and CDR2 is FQNEAQ (reference sequence). The trim removed 3 bases at V and 6 bases at J, leaving 6 bases unmatched. For the CDR3, the DNA is TGTGCCAGCAGCTTTGAGGGACAGGGAACCGAGCAGTACTTC. Translated: CASSFEGQGTEQYF.

The chain employs TRBV12-3 or TRBV12-4 and TRBJ1-2; the match to TRBD1 covers 8 bases. V gave up 5 bases and J gave up 4 bases; unmatched junction bases: 0. The CDR3 covers 12 residues. This CDR3 reads CASSGQGYGYTF. In nucleotides, the CDR3 is TGTGCCAGCAGTGGACAGGGCTATGGCTACACCTTC.